The rows below give T cell receptor beta chains drawn from one sample of a study of shared clonotypes between healthy human individuals. The repertoire was sequenced with immunoSEQ multiplex PCR; TCRdb's copy has only in-frame clones and lacks some. The top ten clones hold roughly 1.8% of a sample with around 2.1 million clones, 90% to 95% of them seen once. Sequencing was done on a sample of naive CD8+ T cells from PBMCs. These receptors were obtained from a man between 18 and 29 years old in good health. Some clones in this sample may be carry-over from other donors' samples. Each CDR3 is given with its conserved first and last residue. The order of the fields is J gene, D gene, V gene, clone size, CDR3 protein, CDR3 DNA. The D gene is left open where the match is weak. Where a row states a size, it is once, few, many or the class of an expanded clone; other rows omit it.

j_gene: TRBJ2-3; d_gene: .; v_gene: TRBV7-9; abundance: .; CDR3aa: CASSSATDTQYF; CDR3nt: TGTGCCAGCAGCTCAGCGACAGATACGCAGTATTTT
j_gene: TRBJ2-1; d_gene: .; v_gene: TRBV27; abundance: once; CDR3aa: CASSFSAYNEQFF; CDR3nt: TGTGCCAGCAGTTTCTCAGCCTACAATGAGCAGTTCTTC
j_gene: TRBJ1-2; d_gene: .; v_gene: TRBV5-4; abundance: .; CDR3aa: CASSLRTGPNYGYTF; CDR3nt: TGTGCCAGCAGCTTGAGAACAGGACCTAACTATGGCTACACCTTC
j_gene: TRBJ2-1; d_gene: TRBD2; v_gene: TRBV7-3; abundance: .; CDR3aa: CASSSLAGGYNEQFF; CDR3nt: TGTGCCAGCAGCTCACTAGCGGGAGGGTACAATGAGCAGTTCTTC
j_gene: TRBJ2-1; d_gene: .; v_gene: TRBV30; abundance: .; CDR3aa: CAWRQVADEQFF; CDR3nt: TGTGCCTGGCGACAGGTGGCTGATGAGCAGTTCTTC
j_gene: TRBJ2-7; d_gene: .; v_gene: TRBV29-1; abundance: .; CDR3aa: CSAATPGFSYEQYF; CDR3nt: TGCAGCGCGGCGACTCCTGGGTTCTCCTACGAGCAGTACTTC
j_gene: TRBJ1-1; d_gene: .; v_gene: TRBV11-2; abundance: .; CDR3aa: CASSLSWNTEAFF; CDR3nt: TGTGCCAGCAGCTTGTCATGGAACACTGAAGCTTTCTTT
j_gene: TRBJ2-7; d_gene: TRBD2; v_gene: TRBV29-1; abundance: .; CDR3aa: CSGVAGSPYEQYF; CDR3nt: TGCAGCGGGGTAGCGGGAAGCCCCTACGAGCAGTACTTC
j_gene: TRBJ1-4; d_gene: .; v_gene: TRBV19; abundance: .; CDR3aa: CASSTGSEKLFF; CDR3nt: TGTGCCAGTAGTACGGGTTCTGAAAAACTGTTTTTT
j_gene: TRBJ2-7; d_gene: TRBD1; v_gene: TRBV5-1; abundance: once; CDR3aa: CASSFEGANYEQYF; CDR3nt: TGCGCCAGCAGCTTCGAGGGGGCCAACTACGAGCAGTACTTC
j_gene: TRBJ2-1; d_gene: TRBD2; v_gene: TRBV27; abundance: .; CDR3aa: CASSLLGGLDEQFF; CDR3nt: TGTGCCAGCAGTTTATTGGGAGGGCTAGATGAGCAGTTCTTC
j_gene: TRBJ2-1; d_gene: TRBD2; v_gene: TRBV28; abundance: .; CDR3aa: CASRGGASSYNEQFF; CDR3nt: TGTGCCAGCAGGGGAGGGGCTAGCTCCTACAATGAGCAGTTCTTC
j_gene: TRBJ1-6; d_gene: .; v_gene: TRBV4-3; abundance: .; CDR3aa: CASSQEDRNSPQDSPLHF; CDR3nt: TGCGCCAGCAGCCAAGAGGACCGGAATTCCCCGCAAGATTCACCCCTCCACTTT
j_gene: TRBJ1-1; d_gene: .; v_gene: TRBV27; abundance: few; CDR3aa: CASSTRTTPDTEAFF; CDR3nt: TGTGCCAGCAGTACAAGGACAACCCCGGACACTGAAGCTTTCTTT
j_gene: TRBJ2-1; d_gene: TRBD2; v_gene: TRBV28; abundance: .; CDR3aa: CASTFLTSGYEQFF; CDR3nt: TGTGCCAGCACCTTTTTGACTAGCGGGTATGAGCAGTTCTTC
j_gene: TRBJ1-2; d_gene: TRBD1; v_gene: TRBV29-1; abundance: .; CDR3aa: CSVLQGGRGYTF; CDR3nt: TGCAGCGTTCTACAGGGGGGACGCGGCTACACCTTC
j_gene: TRBJ2-2; d_gene: TRBD2; v_gene: TRBV19; abundance: .; CDR3aa: CASSNGLAGGLDGELFF; CDR3nt: TGTGCCAGTAGTAACGGACTAGCGGGAGGGCTTGACGGGGAGCTGTTTTTT
j_gene: TRBJ2-5; d_gene: TRBD2; v_gene: TRBV28; abundance: .; CDR3aa: CASRPGWGLAVQETQYF; CDR3nt: TGTGCCAGCAGGCCCGGCTGGGGACTAGCGGTTCAAGAGACCCAGTACTTC
j_gene: TRBJ2-5; d_gene: .; v_gene: TRBV28; abundance: .; CDR3aa: CASSFYPGAAEETQYF; CDR3nt: TGTGCCAGCAGTTTCTACCCGGGGGCGGCCGAGGAGACCCAGTACTTC
j_gene: TRBJ1-3; d_gene: .; v_gene: TRBV29-1; abundance: .; CDR3aa: CSVEDQRSGNTIYF; CDR3nt: TGCAGCGTTGAGGATCAGCGGAGCGGAAACACCATATATTTT
j_gene: TRBJ2-5; d_gene: TRBD2; v_gene: TRBV27; abundance: .; CDR3aa: CASSENRGGGQETQYF; CDR3nt: TGTGCCAGCAGCGAAAATAGGGGCGGGGGCCAAGAGACCCAGTACTTC
j_gene: TRBJ2-1; d_gene: TRBD2; v_gene: TRBV19; abundance: .; CDR3aa: CASSWTSGRVEQFF; CDR3nt: TGTGCCAGTAGTTGGACTAGCGGGAGGGTTGAGCAGTTCTTC
j_gene: TRBJ1-3; d_gene: .; v_gene: TRBV28; abundance: .; CDR3aa: CASSLFREGGNTIYF; CDR3nt: TGTGCCAGCAGTTTGTTCAGGGAGGGTGGAAACACCATATATTTT
j_gene: TRBJ2-1; d_gene: .; v_gene: TRBV5-1; abundance: .; CDR3aa: CASSPVDEQFF; CDR3nt: TGCGCCAGCAGCCCCGTGGATGAGCAGTTCTTC
j_gene: TRBJ1-3; d_gene: .; v_gene: TRBV7-9; abundance: few; CDR3aa: CASSLAFSGNTIYF; CDR3nt: TGTGCCAGCAGCTTAGCTTTCTCCGGAAACACCATATATTTT
j_gene: TRBJ1-2; d_gene: .; v_gene: TRBV29-1; abundance: .; CDR3aa: CSVEVRLGYGYTF; CDR3nt: TGCAGCGTTGAGGTCCGTTTGGGATATGGCTACACCTTC
j_gene: TRBJ2-3; d_gene: TRBD2; v_gene: TRBV7-9; abundance: .; CDR3aa: CASSPASGSRSDTQYF; CDR3nt: TGTGCCAGCAGCCCCGCTAGCGGGAGTCGGTCAGATACGCAGTATTTT
j_gene: TRBJ2-3; d_gene: .; v_gene: TRBV12-5; abundance: .; CDR3aa: CASGSSRIGGPDTQYF; CDR3nt: TGTGCTAGTGGTTCCTCCCGCATTGGGGGCCCAGATACGCAGTATTTT
j_gene: TRBJ2-3; d_gene: .; v_gene: TRBV4-3; abundance: .; CDR3aa: CASSQDLRNADTQYF; CDR3nt: TGCGCCAGCAGCCAAGATTTGCGGAACGCAGATACGCAGTATTTT
j_gene: TRBJ2-7; d_gene: .; v_gene: TRBV11-2; abundance: once; CDR3aa: CASSRYRDYEQYF; CDR3nt: TGTGCCAGCAGCCGCTACAGGGACTACGAGCAGTACTTC
j_gene: TRBJ1-1; d_gene: TRBD1; v_gene: TRBV7-9; abundance: once; CDR3aa: CASSLVQGGAEAFF; CDR3nt: TGTGCCAGCAGCTTAGTGCAGGGGGGAGCTGAAGCTTTCTTT
j_gene: TRBJ1-1; d_gene: .; v_gene: TRBV12-5; abundance: .; CDR3aa: CASGLITGTEAFF; CDR3nt: TGTGCTAGTGGTTTGATAACCGGGACAGAAGCTTTCTTT
j_gene: TRBJ2-7; d_gene: TRBD1; v_gene: TRBV7-9; abundance: .; CDR3aa: CASVLRDRSSYEQYF; CDR3nt: TGTGCCAGCGTACTACGGGACAGGAGCTCCTACGAGCAGTACTTC
j_gene: TRBJ2-3; d_gene: .; v_gene: TRBV19; abundance: .; CDR3aa: CASSISRRGDTQYF; CDR3nt: TGTGCCAGTAGTATTAGCCGCAGGGGAGATACGCAGTATTTT
j_gene: TRBJ1-1; d_gene: .; v_gene: TRBV18; abundance: .; CDR3aa: CASSPENTEAFF; CDR3nt: TGTGCCAGCTCTCCGGAGAACACTGAAGCTTTCTTT
j_gene: TRBJ2-3; d_gene: TRBD2; v_gene: TRBV4-3; abundance: .; CDR3aa: CASSPQPGLAGGSDTQYF; CDR3nt: TGCGCCAGCAGCCCTCAGCCGGGACTAGCGGGAGGTTCAGATACGCAGTATTTT
j_gene: TRBJ2-7; d_gene: .; v_gene: TRBV10-3; abundance: .; CDR3aa: CAISEGRGSSYEQYF; CDR3nt: TGTGCCATCAGTGAGGGACGGGGAAGCTCCTACGAGCAGTACTTC
j_gene: TRBJ2-1; d_gene: TRBD2; v_gene: TRBV7-2; abundance: .; CDR3aa: CASSLGGWLAGGVNEQFF; CDR3nt: TGTGCCAGCAGCTTAGGAGGTTGGCTAGCGGGAGGGGTAAATGAGCAGTTCTTC
j_gene: TRBJ2-7; d_gene: .; v_gene: TRBV7-9; abundance: once; CDR3aa: CASSFGGRYEQYF; CDR3nt: TGTGCCAGCAGCTTCGGCGGCCGCTACGAGCAGTACTTC
j_gene: TRBJ2-7; d_gene: .; v_gene: TRBV27; abundance: few; CDR3aa: CASSLGGYEQYF; CDR3nt: TGTGCCAGCAGTTTGGGCGGATACGAGCAGTACTTC
j_gene: TRBJ2-3; d_gene: TRBD1; v_gene: TRBV5-4; abundance: .; CDR3aa: CASSWGQGIGDTQYF; CDR3nt: TGTGCCAGCAGCTGGGGACAGGGGATAGGGGATACGCAGTATTTT
j_gene: TRBJ2-1; d_gene: TRBD2; v_gene: TRBV2; abundance: .; CDR3aa: CASSEPLAGGDNEQFF; CDR3nt: TGTGCCAGCAGTGAACCCCTAGCGGGAGGGGACAATGAGCAGTTCTTC
j_gene: TRBJ2-7; d_gene: .; v_gene: TRBV7-8; abundance: .; CDR3aa: CASTPAPGGNEQYF; CDR3nt: TGTGCCAGCACCCCCGCCCCGGGGGGCAACGAGCAGTACTTC
j_gene: TRBJ2-3; d_gene: TRBD2; v_gene: TRBV9; abundance: .; CDR3aa: CASSALLAPYTDTQYF; CDR3nt: TGTGCCAGCAGCGCCCTACTAGCGCCGTACACAGATACGCAGTATTTT
j_gene: TRBJ2-6; d_gene: .; v_gene: TRBV4-1; abundance: .; CDR3aa: CASSQAPMYGSGANVLTF; CDR3nt: TGCGCCAGCAGCCAAGCCCCCATGTATGGCTCTGGGGCCAACGTCCTGACTTTC
j_gene: TRBJ2-4; d_gene: .; v_gene: TRBV13; abundance: few; CDR3aa: CASSLRVAEGGAKNIQYF; CDR3nt: TGTGCCAGCAGCTTAAGAGTTGCGGAGGGCGGGGCCAAAAACATTCAGTACTTC
j_gene: TRBJ2-7; d_gene: TRBD2; v_gene: TRBV4-2; abundance: .; CDR3aa: CASRTSGSPGEQYF; CDR3nt: TGTGCCAGCAGAACTAGCGGGAGCCCTGGGGAGCAGTACTTC
j_gene: TRBJ2-7; d_gene: .; v_gene: TRBV6-1; abundance: .; CDR3aa: CASRLDTRDYEQYF; CDR3nt: TGTGCCAGCAGACTAGACACCCGGGACTACGAGCAGTACTTC
j_gene: TRBJ2-7; d_gene: TRBD2; v_gene: TRBV5-5; abundance: .; CDR3aa: CASSWGGLPSHEQYF; CDR3nt: TGTGCCAGCAGCTGGGGGGGACTACCCTCCCACGAGCAGTACTTC
j_gene: TRBJ2-5; d_gene: .; v_gene: TRBV7-9; abundance: .; CDR3aa: CASGGRKETQYF; CDR3nt: TGTGCCAGTGGAGGGAGGAAAGAGACCCAGTACTTC
j_gene: TRBJ1-2; d_gene: TRBD1; v_gene: TRBV7-8; abundance: .; CDR3aa: CASSLDRGLGGYTF; CDR3nt: TGTGCCAGCAGCTTGGACAGGGGGCTTGGTGGCTACACCTTC
j_gene: TRBJ1-5; d_gene: .; v_gene: TRBV19; abundance: .; CDR3aa: CASSIYNQPQHF; CDR3nt: TGTGCCAGTAGTATATACAATCAGCCCCAGCATTTT
j_gene: TRBJ2-4; d_gene: TRBD2; v_gene: TRBV28; abundance: .; CDR3aa: CASSLATRREDIQYF; CDR3nt: TGTGCCAGCAGTTTAGCGACTCGCCGGGAGGACATTCAGTACTTC
j_gene: TRBJ2-3; d_gene: .; v_gene: TRBV9; abundance: .; CDR3aa: CASSVARFSTDTQYF; CDR3nt: TGTGCCAGCAGCGTAGCGCGGTTTAGCACAGATACGCAGTATTTT
j_gene: TRBJ2-4; d_gene: .; v_gene: TRBV27; abundance: few; CDR3aa: CASSLSRSAKNIQYF; CDR3nt: TGTGCCAGCAGTTTATCTAGGAGTGCCAAAAACATTCAGTACTTC
j_gene: TRBJ2-3; d_gene: .; v_gene: TRBV27; abundance: once; CDR3aa: CASSRLGRGGPFTDTQYF; CDR3nt: TGTGCCAGCAGTCGCCTGGGTCGAGGTGGCCCGTTTACAGATACGCAGTATTTT
j_gene: TRBJ1-6; d_gene: .; v_gene: TRBV4-1; abundance: .; CDR3aa: CASSQERTSYNSPLHF; CDR3nt: TGCGCCAGCAGCCAAGAGAGGACCTCCTATAATTCACCCCTCCACTTT
j_gene: TRBJ1-2; d_gene: .; v_gene: TRBV7-8; abundance: .; CDR3aa: CASSLLRGDYGYTF; CDR3nt: TGTGCCAGCAGCCTCCTCCGGGGGGACTATGGCTACACCTTC
j_gene: TRBJ2-7; d_gene: TRBD2; v_gene: TRBV14; abundance: .; CDR3aa: CASSQSPSGSYASYEQYF; CDR3nt: TGTGCCAGCAGCCAGAGTCCTAGCGGGTCTTATGCCTCCTACGAGCAGTACTTC
j_gene: TRBJ1-1; d_gene: .; v_gene: TRBV9; abundance: .; CDR3aa: CASSVGARWGSENTEAFF; CDR3nt: TGTGCCAGCAGCGTAGGGGCAAGGTGGGGCAGCGAGAACACTGAAGCTTTCTTT